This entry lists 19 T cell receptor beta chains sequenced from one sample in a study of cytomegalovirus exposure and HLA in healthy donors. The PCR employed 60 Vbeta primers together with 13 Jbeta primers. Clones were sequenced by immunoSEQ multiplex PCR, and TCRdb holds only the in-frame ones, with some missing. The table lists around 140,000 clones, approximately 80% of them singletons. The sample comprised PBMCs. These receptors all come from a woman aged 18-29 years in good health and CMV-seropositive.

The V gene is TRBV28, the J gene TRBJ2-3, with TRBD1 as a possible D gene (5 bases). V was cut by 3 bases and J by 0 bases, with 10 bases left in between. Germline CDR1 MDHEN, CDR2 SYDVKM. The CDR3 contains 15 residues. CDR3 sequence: CASSFPQGSTDTQYF. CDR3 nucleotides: TGTGCCAGCAGTTTCCCGCAGGGAAGCACAGATACGCAGTATTTT.

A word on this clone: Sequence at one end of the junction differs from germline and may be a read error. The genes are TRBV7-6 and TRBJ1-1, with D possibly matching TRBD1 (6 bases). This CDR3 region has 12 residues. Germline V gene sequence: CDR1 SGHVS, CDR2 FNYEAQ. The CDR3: CAGSSGQTEAFF. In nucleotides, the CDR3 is TGTGCCGGCAGCTCCGGACAGACCGAAGCTTTCTTT.

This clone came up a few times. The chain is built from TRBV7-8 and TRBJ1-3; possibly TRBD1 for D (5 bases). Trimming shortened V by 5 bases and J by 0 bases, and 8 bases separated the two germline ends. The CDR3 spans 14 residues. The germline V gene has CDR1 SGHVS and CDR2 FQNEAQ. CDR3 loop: CASSDSVSGNTIYF. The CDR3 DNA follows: TGTGCCAGCAGCGACAGTGTCTCTGGAAACACCATATATTTT.

Here the CDR3 DNA reads TGTGCCTGGATTGAGGGCAGTCGGAGCCCTCAGGAGACCCAGTACTTC. Translating gives CAWIEGSRSPQETQYF. The chain couples TRBV30 to TRBJ2-5; TRBD2 is a possible D gene (5 bases). CDR3 length: 16 amino acids. V was shortened by 4 bases and J by 5 bases, with 23 bases between the two germline ends. CDR1 and CDR2 (germline): GTSNPN, SVGIG (reference sequence).

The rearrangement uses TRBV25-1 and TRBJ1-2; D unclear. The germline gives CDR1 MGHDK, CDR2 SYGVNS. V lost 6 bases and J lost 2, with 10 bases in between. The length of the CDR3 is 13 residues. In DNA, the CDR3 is TGTGCCAGCAGCCTCACAGAAAACTATGGCTACACCTTC. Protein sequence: CASSLTENYGYTF.

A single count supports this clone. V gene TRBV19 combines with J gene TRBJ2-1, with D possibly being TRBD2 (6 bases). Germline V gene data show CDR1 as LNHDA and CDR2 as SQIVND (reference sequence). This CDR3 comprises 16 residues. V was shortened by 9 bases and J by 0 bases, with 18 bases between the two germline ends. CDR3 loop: CASERVGMSSYNEQFF. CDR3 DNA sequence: TGTGCCAGCGAGCGGGTTGGGATGAGCTCCTACAATGAGCAGTTCTTC. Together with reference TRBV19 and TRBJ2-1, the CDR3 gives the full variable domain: DGGITQSPKYLFRKEGQNVTLSCEQNLNHDAMYWYRQDPGQGLRLIYYSQIVNDFQKGDIAEGYSVSREKKESFPLTVTSAQKNPTAFYLCASERVGMSSYNEQFFGPGTRLTVL.

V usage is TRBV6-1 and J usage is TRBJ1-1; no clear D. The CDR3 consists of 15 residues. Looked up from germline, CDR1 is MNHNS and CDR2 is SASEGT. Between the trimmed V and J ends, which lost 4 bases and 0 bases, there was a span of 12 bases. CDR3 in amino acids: CASSVEGGLNTEAFF. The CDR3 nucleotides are TGTGCCAGCAGTGTTGAGGGAGGGCTGAACACTGAAGCTTTCTTT.

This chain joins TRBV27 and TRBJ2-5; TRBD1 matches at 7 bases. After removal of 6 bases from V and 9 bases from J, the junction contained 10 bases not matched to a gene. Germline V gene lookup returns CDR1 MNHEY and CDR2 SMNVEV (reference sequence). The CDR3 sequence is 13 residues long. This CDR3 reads CASSPGVGGPQYF. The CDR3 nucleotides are TGTGCCAGCAGCCCCGGGGTAGGGGGCCCCCAGTACTTC.

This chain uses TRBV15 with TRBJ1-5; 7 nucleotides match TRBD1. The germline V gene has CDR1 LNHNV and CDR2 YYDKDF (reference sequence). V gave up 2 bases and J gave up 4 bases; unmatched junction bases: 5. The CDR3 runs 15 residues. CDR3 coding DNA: TGTGCCACCAGCAGATCCGGGACAGCTAATCAGCCCCAGCATTTT. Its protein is CATSRSGTANQPQHF.

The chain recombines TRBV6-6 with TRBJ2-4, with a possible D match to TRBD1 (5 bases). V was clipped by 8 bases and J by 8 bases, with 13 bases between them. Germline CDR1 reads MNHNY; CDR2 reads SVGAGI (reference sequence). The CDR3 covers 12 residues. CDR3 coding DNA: TGTGCCAGCCTGGGGCAGAGCGACATTCAGTACTTC. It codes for CASLGQSDIQYF.

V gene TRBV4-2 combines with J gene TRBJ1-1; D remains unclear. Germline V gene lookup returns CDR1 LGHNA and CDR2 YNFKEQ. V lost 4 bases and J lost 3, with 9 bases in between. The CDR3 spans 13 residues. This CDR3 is CASSPPHDTEAFF. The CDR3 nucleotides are TGTGCCAGCAGCCCCCCACACGACACTGAAGCTTTCTTT.

As DNA, the CDR3 is TGTGCCAGCAGCTTAAACCCCCATGATGTCCTCAGCTCTGGAAACACCATATATTTT. It encodes CASSLNPHDVLSSGNTIYF. This chain joins TRBV7-2 and TRBJ1-3; D gene ambiguous. The CDR3 loop spans 19 amino acids. The V end lost 2 bases, the J end lost 0 bases, and 20 bases lay between the germline ends. From germline, CDR1 is SGHTA and CDR2 FQGNSA.

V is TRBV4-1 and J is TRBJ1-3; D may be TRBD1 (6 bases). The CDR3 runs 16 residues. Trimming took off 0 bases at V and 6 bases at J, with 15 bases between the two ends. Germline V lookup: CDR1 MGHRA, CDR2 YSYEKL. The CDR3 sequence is CASSQDRAGDLNTIYF. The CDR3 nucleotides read TGCGCCAGCAGCCAAGATAGGGCAGGGGATTTAAACACCATATATTTT.

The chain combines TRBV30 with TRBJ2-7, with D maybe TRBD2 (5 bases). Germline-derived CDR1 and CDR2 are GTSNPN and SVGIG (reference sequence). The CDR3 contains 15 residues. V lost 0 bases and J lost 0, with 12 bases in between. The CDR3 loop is CAWSVRGMSSYEQYF. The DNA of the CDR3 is TGTGCCTGGAGTGTACGGGGAATGAGCTCCTACGAGCAGTACTTC.

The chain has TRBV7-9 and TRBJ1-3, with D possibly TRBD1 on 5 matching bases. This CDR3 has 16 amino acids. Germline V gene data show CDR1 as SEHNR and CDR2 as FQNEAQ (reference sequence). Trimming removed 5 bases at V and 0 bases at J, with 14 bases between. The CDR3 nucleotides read TGTGCCAGCAGCCCCAGGACAAGTACCTCTGGAAACACCATATATTTT. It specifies CASSPRTSTSGNTIYF.

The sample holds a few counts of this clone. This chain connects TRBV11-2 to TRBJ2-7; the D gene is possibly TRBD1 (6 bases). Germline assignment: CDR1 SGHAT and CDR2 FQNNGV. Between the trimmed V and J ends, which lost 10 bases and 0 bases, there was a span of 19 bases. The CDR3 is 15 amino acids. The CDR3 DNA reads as TGTGCCACCACACTTGACAGGACCTTCTCCTACGAGCAGTACTTC. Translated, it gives CATTLDRTFSYEQYF.

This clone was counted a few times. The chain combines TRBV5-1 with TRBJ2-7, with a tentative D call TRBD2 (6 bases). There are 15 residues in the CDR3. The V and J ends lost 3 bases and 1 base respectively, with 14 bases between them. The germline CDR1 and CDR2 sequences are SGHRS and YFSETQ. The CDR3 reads CASSSTGGGSYEQYF. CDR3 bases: TGCGCCAGCAGCTCCACTGGAGGAGGGTCCTACGAGCAGTACTTC.

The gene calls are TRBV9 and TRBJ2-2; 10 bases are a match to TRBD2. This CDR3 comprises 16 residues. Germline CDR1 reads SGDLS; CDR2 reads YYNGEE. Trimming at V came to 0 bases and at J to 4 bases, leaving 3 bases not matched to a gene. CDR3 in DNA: TGTGCCAGCAGCGTAGAACTAGCGGGGCTCACCGGGGAGCTGTTTTTT. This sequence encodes CASSVELAGLTGELFF.

DNA of the CDR3: TGTGCCAGCAGCCACGGACAGGGGGTATCTAGGCCTGGAAACACCATATATTTT. Residues: CASSHGQGVSRPGNTIYF. V and J are TRBV7-9 and TRBJ1-3; TRBD1 agrees at 10 bases. The CDR3 extends over 18 amino acids. From germline, CDR1 is SEHNR and CDR2 FQNEAQ (reference sequence). V was clipped by 5 bases and J by 2 bases; unmatched bases: 12.